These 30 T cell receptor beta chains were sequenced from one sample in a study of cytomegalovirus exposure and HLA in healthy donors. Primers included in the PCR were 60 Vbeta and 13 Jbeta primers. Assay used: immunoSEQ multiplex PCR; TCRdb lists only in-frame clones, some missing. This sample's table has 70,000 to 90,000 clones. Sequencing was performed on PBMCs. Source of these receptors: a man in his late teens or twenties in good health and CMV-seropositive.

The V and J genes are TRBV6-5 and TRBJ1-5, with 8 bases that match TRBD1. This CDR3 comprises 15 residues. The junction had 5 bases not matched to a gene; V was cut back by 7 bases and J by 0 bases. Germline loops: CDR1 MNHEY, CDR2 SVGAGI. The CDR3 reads CASTKTGDSNQPQHF. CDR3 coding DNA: TGTGCCAGCACCAAGACAGGGGATAGCAATCAGCCCCAGCATTTT.

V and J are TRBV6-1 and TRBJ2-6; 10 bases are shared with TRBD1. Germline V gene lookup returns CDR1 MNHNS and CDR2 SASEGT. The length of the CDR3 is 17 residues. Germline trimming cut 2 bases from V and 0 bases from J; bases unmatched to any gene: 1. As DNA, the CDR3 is TGTGCCAGCAGTGAATGGACAGGGGGCTCTGGGGCCAACGTCCTGACTTTC. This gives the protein CASSEWTGGSGANVLTF.

DNA for the CDR3: TGCGCCAGCAGCTATGATCTGAACCCACAGGGATCGAGTACGCAGTATTTT. This gives the protein CASSYDLNPQGSSTQYF. The chain uses TRBV5-1 and TRBJ2-3; D is possibly TRBD1 (6 bases). V was trimmed by 3 bases and J by 8 bases, leaving 25 bases between them. Germline CDR1 is SGHRS and CDR2 is YFSETQ. There are 17 residues in the CDR3.

The CDR3: CASSQPQGQAYREKLFF. As DNA, the CDR3 is TGCGCCAGCAGCCAGCCCCAGGGACAGGCCTACAGAGAAAAACTGTTTTTT. The gene calls are TRBV4-1 and TRBJ1-4; 8 bases match TRBD1. J was trimmed by 8 bases and V by 3 bases; bases with no gene match: 14. The CDR3 length is 17 residues. Per germline, CDR1 MGHRA and CDR2 YSYEKL.

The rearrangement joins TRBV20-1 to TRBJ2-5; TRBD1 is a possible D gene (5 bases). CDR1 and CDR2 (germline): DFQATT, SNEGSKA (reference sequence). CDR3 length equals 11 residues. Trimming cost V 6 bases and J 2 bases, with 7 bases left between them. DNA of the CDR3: TGCAGTGCGACAGATCAAGAGACCCAGTACTTC. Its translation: CSATDQETQYF.

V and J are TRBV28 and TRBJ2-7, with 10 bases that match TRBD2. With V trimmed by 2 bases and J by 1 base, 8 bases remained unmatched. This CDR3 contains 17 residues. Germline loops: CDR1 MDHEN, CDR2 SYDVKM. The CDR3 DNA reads TGTGCCAGCAGTTTAAGTTTAGCGGGAGGAGGATCCTACGAGCAGTACTTC. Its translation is CASSLSLAGGGSYEQYF.

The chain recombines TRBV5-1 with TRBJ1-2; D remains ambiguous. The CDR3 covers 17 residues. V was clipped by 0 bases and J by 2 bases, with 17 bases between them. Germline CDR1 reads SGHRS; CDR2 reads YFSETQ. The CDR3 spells CASSLATGGKGNYGYTF. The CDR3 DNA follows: TGCGCCAGCAGCTTGGCGACGGGAGGAAAAGGCAACTATGGCTACACCTTC.

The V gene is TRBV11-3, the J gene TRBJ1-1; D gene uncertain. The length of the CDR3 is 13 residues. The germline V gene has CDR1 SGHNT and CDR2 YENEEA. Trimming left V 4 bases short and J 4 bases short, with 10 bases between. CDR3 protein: CASSSGRSTEAFF. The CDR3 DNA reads TGTGCCAGCAGCTCCGGGAGGTCCACTGAAGCTTTCTTT.

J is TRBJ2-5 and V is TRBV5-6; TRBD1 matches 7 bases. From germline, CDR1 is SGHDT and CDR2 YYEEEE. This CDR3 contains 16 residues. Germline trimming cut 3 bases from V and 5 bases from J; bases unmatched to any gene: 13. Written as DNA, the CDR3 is TGTGCCAGCAGCTCACAGGGGCAGCAGCGTTTGGAGACCCAGTACTTC. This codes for CASSSQGQQRLETQYF.

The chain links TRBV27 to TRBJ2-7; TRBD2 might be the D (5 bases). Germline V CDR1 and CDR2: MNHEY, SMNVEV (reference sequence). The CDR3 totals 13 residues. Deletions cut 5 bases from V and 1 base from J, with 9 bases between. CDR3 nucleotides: TGTGCCAGCAGTCCCGGGGTATCCTACGAGCAGTACTTC. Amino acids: CASSPGVSYEQYF.

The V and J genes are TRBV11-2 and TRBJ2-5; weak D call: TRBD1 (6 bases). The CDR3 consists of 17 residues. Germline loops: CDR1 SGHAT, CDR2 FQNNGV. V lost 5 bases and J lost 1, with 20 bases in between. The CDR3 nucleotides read TGTGCCAGCAGCGCCCAGTCCTACCCGACAGGCCAAGAGACCCAGTACTTC. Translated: CASSAQSYPTGQETQYF. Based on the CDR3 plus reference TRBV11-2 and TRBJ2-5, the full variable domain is EAGVAQSPRYKIIEKRQSVAFWCNPISGHATLYWYQQILGQGPKLLIQFQNNGVVDDSQLPKDRFSAERLKGVDSTLKIQPAKLEDSAVYLCASSAQSYPTGQETQYFGPGTRLLVL.

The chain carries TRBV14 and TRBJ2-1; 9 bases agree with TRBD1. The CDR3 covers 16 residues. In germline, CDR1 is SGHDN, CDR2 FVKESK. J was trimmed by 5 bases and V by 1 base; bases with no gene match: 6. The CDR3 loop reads CASSQVPGQGDNEQFF. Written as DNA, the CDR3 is TGTGCCAGCAGCCAAGTACCGGGACAGGGTGACAATGAGCAGTTCTTC.

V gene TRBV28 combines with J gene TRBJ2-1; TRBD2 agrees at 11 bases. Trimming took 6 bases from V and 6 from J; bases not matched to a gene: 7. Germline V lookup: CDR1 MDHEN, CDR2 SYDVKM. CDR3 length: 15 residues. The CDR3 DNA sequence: TGTGCCAGCAGCGCCCTAGCGGGAGGAGGCAATGAGCAGTTCTTC. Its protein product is CASSALAGGGNEQFF.

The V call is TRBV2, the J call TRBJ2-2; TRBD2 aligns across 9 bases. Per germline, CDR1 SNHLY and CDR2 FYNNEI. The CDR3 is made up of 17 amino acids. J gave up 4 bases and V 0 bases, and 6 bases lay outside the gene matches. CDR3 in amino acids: CASSEATSGLTTGELFF. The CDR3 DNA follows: TGTGCCAGCAGTGAAGCAACTAGCGGGCTAACCACCGGGGAGCTGTTTTTT.

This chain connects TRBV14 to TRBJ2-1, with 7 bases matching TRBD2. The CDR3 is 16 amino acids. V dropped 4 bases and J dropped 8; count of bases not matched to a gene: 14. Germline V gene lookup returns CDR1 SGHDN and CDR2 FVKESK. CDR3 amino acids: CASSRRAGAGYDEQFF. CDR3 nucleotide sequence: TGTGCCAGCAGCCGACGGGCGGGAGCAGGTTACGATGAGCAGTTCTTC.

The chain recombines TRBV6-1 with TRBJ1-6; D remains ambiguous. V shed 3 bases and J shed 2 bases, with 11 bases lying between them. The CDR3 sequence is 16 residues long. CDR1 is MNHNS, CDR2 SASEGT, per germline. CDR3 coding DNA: TGTGCCAGCAGTGAGTGGAGGGTCGCCTATAATTCACCCCTCCACTTT. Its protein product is CASSEWRVAYNSPLHF.

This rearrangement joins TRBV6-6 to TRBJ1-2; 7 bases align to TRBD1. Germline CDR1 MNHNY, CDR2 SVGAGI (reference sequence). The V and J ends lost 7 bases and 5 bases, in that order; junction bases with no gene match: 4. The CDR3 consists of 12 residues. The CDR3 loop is CASTQTGYGYTF. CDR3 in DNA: TGTGCCAGCACCCAGACAGGGTATGGCTACACCTTC.

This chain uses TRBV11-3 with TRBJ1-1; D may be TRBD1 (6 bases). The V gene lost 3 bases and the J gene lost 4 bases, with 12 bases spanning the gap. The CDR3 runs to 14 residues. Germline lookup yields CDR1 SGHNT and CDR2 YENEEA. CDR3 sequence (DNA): TGTGCCAGCAGCTTCGGGGGGCAAAGCACTGAAGCTTTCTTT. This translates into CASSFGGQSTEAFF. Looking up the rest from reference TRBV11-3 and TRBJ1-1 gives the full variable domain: EAGVVQSPRYKIIEKKQPVAFWCNPISGHNTLYWYLQNLGQGPELLIRYENEEAVDDSQLPKDRFSAERLKGVDSTLKIQPAELGDSAVYLCASSFGGQSTEAFFGQGTRLTVV.

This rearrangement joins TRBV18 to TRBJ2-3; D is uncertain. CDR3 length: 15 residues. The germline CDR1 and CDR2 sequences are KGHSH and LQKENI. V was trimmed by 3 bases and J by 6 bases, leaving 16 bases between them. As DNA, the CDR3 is TGTGCCAGCTCACCTTTGGCTGCGGATTGGGATACGCAGTATTTT. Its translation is CASSPLAADWDTQYF.

CDR3 loop: CASSSLAWGSGPESPLHF. The CDR3 region has the DNA TGTGCCAGCAGCTCTTTGGCCTGGGGCTCGGGCCCTGAGTCACCCCTCCACTTT. The chain carries TRBV13 and TRBJ1-6; D is perhaps TRBD1 (5 bases). The CDR3 loop spans 18 amino acids. V lost 4 bases and J 10 bases, leaving 26 bases between the germline ends. Germline CDR1 and CDR2: PRHDT and FYEKMQ (reference sequence).

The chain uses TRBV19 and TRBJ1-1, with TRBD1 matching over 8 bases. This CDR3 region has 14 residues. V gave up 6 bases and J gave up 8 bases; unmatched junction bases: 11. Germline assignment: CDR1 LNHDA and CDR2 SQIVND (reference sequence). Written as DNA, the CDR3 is TGTGCCAGTAGCCCCTTATCCGGGACAGGAGAAGCTTTCTTT. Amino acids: CASSPLSGTGEAFF.

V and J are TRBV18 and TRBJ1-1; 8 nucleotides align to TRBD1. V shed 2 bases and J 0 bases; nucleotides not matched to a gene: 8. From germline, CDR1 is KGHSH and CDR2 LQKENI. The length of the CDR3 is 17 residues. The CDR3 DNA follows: TGTGCCAGCTCACCAAGCAACGGCAGGGGGCTGAACACTGAAGCTTTCTTT. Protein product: CASSPSNGRGLNTEAFF.

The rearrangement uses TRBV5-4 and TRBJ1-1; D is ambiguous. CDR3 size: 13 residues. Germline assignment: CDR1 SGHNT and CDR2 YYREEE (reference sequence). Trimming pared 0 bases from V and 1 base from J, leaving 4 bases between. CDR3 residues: CASSLVANTEAFF. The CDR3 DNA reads TGTGCCAGCAGCTTGGTAGCGAACACTGAAGCTTTCTTT.

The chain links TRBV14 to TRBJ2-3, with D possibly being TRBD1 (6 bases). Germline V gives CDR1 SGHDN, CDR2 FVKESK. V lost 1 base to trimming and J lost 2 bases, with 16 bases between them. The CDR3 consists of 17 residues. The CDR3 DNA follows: TGTGCCAGCAGCCAAGTGAAGTGGACAGACAACACAGATACGCAGTATTTT. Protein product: CASSQVKWTDNTDTQYF.

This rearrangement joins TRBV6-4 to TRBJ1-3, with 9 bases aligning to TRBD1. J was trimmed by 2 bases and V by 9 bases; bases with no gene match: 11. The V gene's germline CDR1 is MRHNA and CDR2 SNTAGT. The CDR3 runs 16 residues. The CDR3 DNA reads TGTGCCAGTTACGAACAGGGGGCAATTGCTGGAAACACCATATATTTT. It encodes CASYEQGAIAGNTIYF.

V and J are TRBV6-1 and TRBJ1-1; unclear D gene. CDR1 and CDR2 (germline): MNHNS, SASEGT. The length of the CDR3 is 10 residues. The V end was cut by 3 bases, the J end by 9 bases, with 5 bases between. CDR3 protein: CASSDGQAFF. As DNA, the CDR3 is TGTGCCAGCAGTGATGGCCAAGCTTTCTTT.

The CDR3 nucleotides read TGTGCCAGCAACAGGGGGGATGGCACTGAAGCTTTCTTT. Amino acids: CASNRGDGTEAFF. The rearrangement links TRBV2 to TRBJ1-1, with 8 bases aligning to TRBD1. The CDR3 is made up of 13 amino acids. Germline lookup yields CDR1 SNHLY and CDR2 FYNNEI. Trimming removed 7 bases from V and 4 bases from J; junction bases left unmatched: 5.

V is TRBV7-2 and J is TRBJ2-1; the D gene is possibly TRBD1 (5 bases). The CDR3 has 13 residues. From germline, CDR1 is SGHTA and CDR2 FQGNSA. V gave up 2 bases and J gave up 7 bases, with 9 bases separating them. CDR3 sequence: CASSLLAGNEQFF. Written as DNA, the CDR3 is TGTGCCAGCAGCTTACTGGCAGGGAATGAGCAGTTCTTC.

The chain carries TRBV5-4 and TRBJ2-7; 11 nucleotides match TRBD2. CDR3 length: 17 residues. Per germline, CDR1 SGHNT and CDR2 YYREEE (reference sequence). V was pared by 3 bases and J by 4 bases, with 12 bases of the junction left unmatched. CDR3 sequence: CASSSGLAEEVVYEQYF. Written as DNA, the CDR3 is TGTGCCAGCAGCTCGGGACTAGCGGAGGAGGTCGTATACGAGCAGTACTTC.

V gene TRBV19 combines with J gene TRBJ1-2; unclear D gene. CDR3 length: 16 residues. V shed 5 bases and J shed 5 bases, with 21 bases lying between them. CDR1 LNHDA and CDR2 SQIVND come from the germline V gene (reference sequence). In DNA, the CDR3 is TGTGCCAGTAGTCCGACTGACCGAGATATAAATTATGGCTACACCTTC. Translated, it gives CASSPTDRDINYGYTF. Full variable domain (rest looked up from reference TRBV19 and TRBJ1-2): DGGITQSPKYLFRKEGQNVTLSCEQNLNHDAMYWYRQDPGQGLRLIYYSQIVNDFQKGDIAEGYSVSREKKESFPLTVTSAQKNPTAFYLCASSPTDRDINYGYTFGSGTRLTVV.